Listed below are T cell receptor beta chains from one sample, sequenced in a study of post-analysis software for immune sequencing data. TCRdb fed the PCR reads into MiXCR, producing one record per CDR3 protein. This sample has about 770,000 distinct CDR3 sequences, with about half found just once. The specimen was blood. Receptor source: a girl aged 5-17 years with multiple sclerosis. Each CDR3 is given with its conserved first and last residue. The D gene is left open where the match is weak. Not every row has a clone size; where given, it reads once, few, many or a size class.

- TRBD2 TRBJ2-1 TRBV20-1 TGCAGTGCCCCGGGACTAGCTGTCGACAATGAGCAGTTCTTC CSAPGLAVDNEQFF
- - TRBJ2-7 TRBV2 TGTGCCAGCAGTGAATCGAACCTGGGGGCCTACGAGCAGTACTTC CASSESNLGAYEQYF
- - TRBJ1-5 TRBV6-6 TGTGCCAGCAGCCCCATAAGAGGGGCTAGCAATCAGCCCCAGCATTTT CASSPIRGASNQPQHF
- - TRBJ2-1 TRBV4-1 TGCGCCAGCAGCCAGGCGGCTGAGCAGTTCTTC CASSQAAEQFF
few TRBD1 TRBJ2-5 TRBV15 TGTGCCACCAGCAGACCTACAGGGGACCCGCAAGAGACCCAGTACTTC CATSRPTGDPQETQYF
- - TRBJ1-2 TRBV5-1 TGCGCCAGCAGCCCGGCAGGGTATATTGCCACCTTC CASSPAGYIATF
- TRBD1 TRBJ2-7 TRBV7-9 TGTGCCAGCAGCTCCCCGGACAGGTTCGTCTCCTACGAGCAGTACTTC CASSSPDRFVSYEQYF
once - TRBJ2-5 TRBV2 TGTGCCAGCAGTGTCGGCAGGGCCCAAAATGAGCAGTACTTC CASSVGRAQNEQYF
- - TRBJ1-6 TRBV27 TGTGCCAGCATGTTTAGCTCCTATAATTCACCCCTCCACTTT CASMFSSYNSPLHF
- TRBD1 TRBJ1-2 TRBV6-5 TGTGCCAGCAGCCTTCGACAGGGCCATGGCTACACCTTC CASSLRQGHGYTF
- - TRBJ2-1 TRBV4-1 TGCGCCAGCAGCCAAGGGGGTGGGACAGAGCAGTTCTTC CASSQGGGTEQFF
few TRBD1 TRBJ2-7 TRBV29-1 TGCAGCGTTGAAGAGCGGGGACAGGGTTACGAGCAGTACTTC CSVEERGQGYEQYF
few - TRBJ2-1 TRBV20-1 TGCAGTGCTAGTTCTGGGGACCGAGGGAGCGGCAATGAGCAGTTCTTC CSASSGDRGSGNEQFF
- - TRBJ1-5 TRBV27 TGTGCCAGCAGTTACGGAGGGTCAGGTCAGCCCCAGCATTTT CASSYGGSGQPQHF